This T cell receptor (beta chain) appears in the sequencing data of a study of shared clonotypes between healthy human individuals. Study-level results: Depth of sequencing was expected to influence donor clonotype sharing.

This CDR3 is 13 amino acids long. V shed 2 bases and J shed 3 bases, with 8 bases lying between them. Germline assignment: CDR1 MNHNS and CDR2 SASEGT. A remark on this clone: No antigen is known for it.

In the original processing: ImmunoSEQ gave junction-only sequences without quality scores, so filtering differed. The method was immunoSEQ multiplex PCR; TCRdb's version includes in-frame clones alone and lacks a portion of them. Clonal size and the V and J genes are those of that table, whereas D and trimming came from the DNA. The table includes approximately 940,000 clones, around three quarters detected once. The source of this sequence is a man between 18 and 35 years old in good health. The chain combines TRBV6-1 with TRBJ2-7, with no clear D. The sample consisted of memory CD4+ T cells sorted from blood. Subset defined: CD45RA-negative fraction. Here the CDR3 DNA reads TGTGCCAGCAGTGAACAGCCGATCTACGAGCAGTACTTC. Its protein is CASSEQPIYEQYF.